What follows are 15 T cell receptor beta chains derived from one specimen sequenced in a study of beta chain features in type 1 diabetes. Study-wide points: Type 1 diabetes patients had TCRB CDR3s that were shorter (moderately but significantly so) in all four CD4+ subsets.

Their antigens are not known. cDNA synthesis used the whole RNA isolate, giving expressed TCRB sequences. Assay used: immunoSEQ multiplex PCR; TCRdb lists only in-frame clones, some missing. This sample has tens of thousands of clones; about 68% occur once, and the top ten carry less than 2%. The sample taken for sequencing was Tregs from blood. Source of these receptors: a young man with type 1 diabetes. Some clones in this sample may be carry-over from other donors' samples.

This clone was observed a few times. The V call is TRBV7-2, the J call TRBJ2-5; weak D call: TRBD2 (6 bases). V was trimmed by 5 bases and J by 5 bases, leaving 15 bases between them. Per the germline V gene, CDR1 is SGHTA and CDR2 is FQGNSA. The CDR3 loop spans 14 amino acids. The CDR3 sequence is CASSVGTPGETQYF. DNA for the CDR3: TGTGCCAGCAGCGTTGGGACTCCGGGGGAGACCCAGTACTTC.

The CDR3 DNA follows: TGTGCCAGCAGCTTAAGCGGGGGGCCGGAAAGGGAGCAGTTCTTC. Its protein product is CASSLSGGPEREQFF. The chain joins TRBV7-9 to TRBJ2-1, with 9 bases lining up with TRBD2. The CDR3 consists of 15 residues. From germline, CDR1 is SEHNR and CDR2 FQNEAQ (reference sequence). V was clipped by 2 bases and J by 10 bases; unmatched bases: 9.

The DNA for the CDR3 is TGCAGCGTCGGACAGGGAGTTGGAAACACCATATATTTT. Protein sequence: CSVGQGVGNTIYF. V gene TRBV29-1 combines with J gene TRBJ1-3, with TRBD1 matching 8 bases. The CDR3 totals 13 residues. CDR1 is SQVTM, CDR2 ANQGSEA, per germline. Unmatched junction bases numbered 4, after V lost 6 bases and J lost 3 bases. Combining the CDR3 with reference TRBV29-1 and TRBJ1-3 gives the whole variable domain SAVISQKPSRDICQRGTSLTIQCQVDSQVTMMFWYRQQPGQSLTLIATANQGSEATYESGFVIDKFPISRPNLTFSTLTVSNMSPEDSSIYLCSVGQGVGNTIYFGEGSWLTVV.

The V call is TRBV7-8, the J call TRBJ1-1, with 7 nucleotides matching TRBD1. CDR1 is SGHVS and CDR2 is FQNEAQ in the germline V gene. CDR3 length: 18 residues. J lost 2 bases, V lost 5 bases, and 17 bases had no gene match. The DNA for the CDR3 is TGTGCCAGCAGCGGTGTCCCCGGGACAGATATTTTAAACACTGAAGCTTTCTTT. This encodes CASSGVPGTDILNTEAFF.

The chain links TRBV9 to TRBJ1-1; no firm D call. Trimming pared 3 bases from V and 1 base from J, leaving 10 bases between. The CDR3 extends over 14 amino acids. Looked up from germline, CDR1 is SGDLS and CDR2 is YYNGEE. The CDR3 loop reads CASSASLANTEAFF. In DNA form, the CDR3 reads TGTGCCAGCAGCGCCTCGTTAGCGAACACTGAAGCTTTCTTT.

The chain carries TRBV2 and TRBJ2-7; D might be TRBD1 (6 bases). The V and J ends lost 5 bases and 5 bases respectively, with 16 bases between them. The CDR3 is made up of 14 amino acids. Per the germline V gene, CDR1 is SNHLY and CDR2 is FYNNEI. CDR3 residues: CASSLQGGFDEQYF. The CDR3, as DNA: TGTGCCAGCAGTCTACAGGGTGGATTCGACGAGCAGTACTTC.

The CDR3 DNA sequence: TGTGCCAGCAGCGTCTTTAATGAGCAGTTCTTC. Amino acid sequence: CASSVFNEQFF. This chain connects TRBV7-9 to TRBJ2-1; D gene unclear. The ends were cut back, 5 bases at V and 7 bases at J, with 6 bases in the middle. CDR3 length: 11 amino acids. Germline CDR1 reads SEHNR; CDR2 reads FQNEAQ (reference sequence).

This clone occurred once. This sequence joins TRBV4-1 and TRBJ2-7; D unresolved. The V gene lost 8 bases and the J gene lost 6 bases, with 17 bases spanning the gap. Looked up from germline, CDR1 is MGHRA and CDR2 is YSYEKL. The CDR3 runs to 13 residues. The CDR3 bases are TGCGCCAGCGGCGACTTCTCCGCGGTCGAGCAGTACTTC. It encodes CASGDFSAVEQYF.

The chain joins TRBV4-2 to TRBJ2-3, with 8 bases lining up with TRBD1. This CDR3 contains 17 residues. Germline trimming cut 4 bases from V and 5 bases from J; bases unmatched to any gene: 14. The germline gives CDR1 LGHNA, CDR2 YNFKEQ. CDR3 nucleotide sequence: TGTGCCAGCAGCCGTACGACCCCACAGGGGGGTGAAGATACGCAGTATTTT. Translation: CASSRTTPQGGEDTQYF.

This clone was detected only a few times. This chain connects TRBV28 to TRBJ1-5; D is ambiguous. Germline V lookup: CDR1 MDHEN, CDR2 SYDVKM. The V end lost 4 bases, the J end lost 4 bases, and 5 bases lay between the germline ends. The CDR3 is made up of 12 amino acids. CDR3 sequence: CASSWRNQPQHF. CDR3 DNA: TGTGCCAGCAGTTGGAGGAATCAGCCCCAGCATTTT. The full variable domain, in which reference TRBV28 and TRBJ1-5 provide the parts outside the CDR3, is DVKVTQSSRYLVKRTGEKVFLECVQDMDHENMFWYRQDPGLGLRLIYFSYDVKMKEKGDIPEGYSVSREKKERFSLILESASTNQTSMYLCASSWRNQPQHFGDGTRLSIL.

CDR3 sequence: CASSHGGSGANVLTF. DNA for the CDR3: TGCGCCAGCAGCCATGGAGGCTCTGGGGCCAACGTCCTGACTTTC. The V gene is TRBV4-3, the J gene TRBJ2-6, with D possibly matching TRBD2 (5 bases). This CDR3 is built from 15 residues. The germline CDR1 and CDR2 sequences are LGHNA and YSLEER. The V end was cut by 3 bases, the J end by 0 bases, with 6 bases between.

This rearrangement joins TRBV9 to TRBJ2-3, with 9 bases identical to TRBD1. Per the germline V gene, CDR1 is SGDLS and CDR2 is YYNGEE. The V segment lost 4 bases and the J segment 3 bases; nucleotides outside the gene matches: 6. The CDR3 length is 15 residues. The CDR3 loop is CASSFAGTGTDTQYF. The CDR3 region has the DNA TGTGCCAGCAGCTTCGCCGGGACAGGGACAGATACGCAGTATTTT. Full variable domain (remainder filled in from reference TRBV9 and TRBJ2-3): DSGVTQTPKHLITATGQRVTLRCSPRSGDLSVYWYQQSLDQGLQFLIQYYNGEERAKGNILERFSAQQFPDLHSELNLSSLELGDSALYFCASSFAGTGTDTQYFGPGTRLTVL.

The V and J genes are TRBV10-1 and TRBJ2-7; D may be TRBD1 (5 bases). The V gene's germline CDR1 is WNHNN and CDR2 SYGVQD (reference sequence). Trimming pared 3 bases from V and 6 bases from J, leaving 9 bases between. The CDR3 is 12 residues long. The CDR3 DNA reads as TGCGCCAGCAGTGAAGCTAGGGGCGAGCAGTACTTC. It codes for CASSEARGEQYF.

This sequence joins TRBV5-6 and TRBJ1-2, with 8 positions matching TRBD1. V shed 3 bases and J 1 base; nucleotides not matched to a gene: 5. The germline V gene encodes CDR1 SGHDT and CDR2 YYEEEE. The CDR3 runs 15 residues. CDR3 sequence: CASSYPTGVNYGYTF. CDR3 DNA sequence: TGTGCCAGCAGCTATCCGACAGGGGTTAACTATGGCTACACCTTC.

The CDR3 nucleotides are TGTGCCAGCAGCCTCTGGACAGGGGCTAACACCGGGGAGCTGTTTTTT. Its protein is CASSLWTGANTGELFF. The V and J genes are TRBV13 and TRBJ2-2, with 9 bases that match TRBD1. This CDR3 contains 16 residues. The germline V gene encodes CDR1 PRHDT and CDR2 FYEKMQ (reference sequence). The V and J ends lost 5 bases and 2 bases, in that order; junction bases with no gene match: 6.